The 6 T cell receptor beta chains reported below all come from one sample, sequenced in a study of response to subunit inactivated influenza vaccine. A single record per CDR3 protein comes from TCRdb applying MiXCR to the RT-PCR reads. The sample carries approximately 730,000 distinct CDR3 sequences, roughly 13% recorded once. The sequenced sample was PBMCs from blood, obtained 14 days before vaccination. The receptors derive from a man over 45 who received an inactivated influenza vaccine.

This clonotype was counted a few times. The chain carries TRBV7-6 and TRBJ1-5, with a tentative D call TRBD1 (5 bases). Per the germline V gene, CDR1 is SGHVS and CDR2 is FNYEAQ. The CDR3 contains 15 residues. V was clipped by 5 bases and J by 7 bases, with 18 bases between them. The CDR3 reads CASSRLQGIGQPQHF. CDR3 nucleotides: TGTGCCAGCAGCCGACTCCAGGGAATAGGACAGCCCCAGCATTTT.

CDR3 coding DNA: TGTGCCGCCCGCGGGCCGTCTGGGGAGACCCAGTACTTC. Protein: CAARGPSGETQYF. This chain uses TRBV10-3 with TRBJ2-5, with D perhaps TRBD2 (5 bases). CDR3 length: 13 residues. Per the germline V gene, CDR1 is ENHRY and CDR2 is SYGVKD. The V end lost 11 bases, the J end lost 5 bases, and 18 bases lay between the germline ends.

The chain combines TRBV11-2 with TRBJ2-5; 7 bases map to TRBD1. This CDR3 contains 13 residues. With V trimmed by 5 bases and J by 5 bases, 5 bases remained unmatched. Germline assignment: CDR1 SGHAT and CDR2 FQNNGV. CDR3 protein: CASSIWDSETQYF. For the CDR3, the DNA is TGTGCCAGCAGCATCTGGGACAGTGAGACCCAGTACTTC.

CDR3 in amino acids: CSARTSSYEQYF. The CDR3 DNA sequence: TGCAGTGCCCGGACTAGCTCCTACGAGCAGTACTTC. The chain employs TRBV20-1 and TRBJ2-7; 7 bases are a match to TRBD2. This CDR3 is built from 12 residues. The germline V gene has CDR1 DFQATT and CDR2 SNEGSKA (reference sequence). The V gene end was trimmed by 6 bases and the J gene end by 0 bases; junction bases not matched to a gene: 2.

This sequence joins TRBV29-1 and TRBJ2-7, with D possibly being TRBD1 (5 bases). This CDR3 comprises 14 residues. V shed 0 bases and J shed 4 bases, with 13 bases lying between them. CDR1 and CDR2 (germline): SQVTM, ANQGSEA. The CDR3 DNA sequence: TGCAGCGTTGAAGACAGGGTCTCGGGTTACGAGCAGTACTTC. Translating gives CSVEDRVSGYEQYF.

This clonotype was detected a few times. This is likely a read error, given that the CDR3 carries no conserved phenylalanine or tryptophan at its end. Because the CDR3's place on the DNA is in doubt, the DNA is left out and the CDR3 is given as listed by TCRdb. V usage is TRBV2 and J usage is TRBJ2-7; the table's D call of TRBD1 was not tested on the DNA. Ends included, the CDR3 has 12 residues. CDR1 and CDR2 (germline): SNHLY, FYNNEI. The CDR3 protein is CASSELGDGLRL.